The source of this T cell receptor beta chain is a study of cytomegalovirus exposure and HLA in healthy donors. Study-wide findings and caveats: Certain indistinguishable V segments, among them TRBV6-2 and TRBV6-3, were excluded. For presence/absence analyses, sequencing depth was assumed to be roughly uniform across donors. A later analysis appeared to link common viral pathogens to several of the most significant clusters. Cytomegalovirus association was listed for approximately 160 TCR beta chains.

With regard to this clone: Its cognate antigen is unknown.

This PCR relied on a set of 60 Vbeta primers and 13 Jbeta primers. Clones were sequenced by immunoSEQ multiplex PCR, and TCRdb holds only the in-frame ones, with some missing. The sample has 100,000 to 150,000 clones; approximately 80% are singletons. The CDR3 is 15 amino acids. CDR1 MRHNA and CDR2 SNTAGT come from the germline V gene. Trimming left V 0 bases short and J 4 bases short, with 11 bases between. The TCR originated in a woman aged 40 to 50 in good health and CMV-seropositive. V usage is TRBV6-4 and J usage is TRBJ2-3, with D possibly matching TRBD1 (5 bases). Sequenced input: PBMCs. The CDR3 loop reads CASSDSTDGSDTQYF. CDR3 DNA: TGTGCCAGCAGTGACTCGACAGATGGATCAGATACGCAGTATTTT.